This is a list of T cell receptor beta chains from one sample in a study of blood T cell repertoires in COVID-19. Some clones are missing from TCRdb's copy, which holds only in-frame ones; the method was immunoSEQ multiplex PCR. Among approximately 350,000 clones listed, around 91% were seen once. Sequencing was carried out using peripheral blood. All receptors derive from a woman between 18 and 29 years old who had recovered from COVID-19. Both conserved end residues are part of each CDR3. The D gene is left open where the match is weak.

-	TRBV10-3	12	TRBJ2-1	CATGLIYNEQFF	TGTGCCACGGGACTGATTTACAATGAGCAGTTCTTC
TRBD2	TRBV5-4	15	TRBJ2-1	CASSEPGLGPNEQFF	TGTGCCAGCAGCGAACCGGGACTAGGCCCCAATGAGCAGTTCTTC
-	TRBV14	14	TRBJ2-2	CASSQAGEAGELFF	TGTGCCAGCAGCCAAGCAGGGGAAGCCGGGGAGCTGTTTTTT
-	TRBV7-2	14	TRBJ2-1	CASSRVARGNEQFF	TGTGCCAGCAGCCGCGTCGCAAGGGGCAATGAGCAGTTCTTC
-	TRBV2	13	TRBJ2-1	CASSEPGYNEQFF	TGTGCCAGCAGTGAACCCGGGTACAATGAGCAGTTCTTC
-	TRBV9	14	TRBJ1-2	CASSERPSQGGYTF	TGTGCCAGCAGCGAACGCCCAAGCCAGGGTGGCTACACCTTC
-	TRBV27	15	TRBJ1-1	CASSPQGRVPTEAFF	TGTGCCAGCAGTCCCCAAGGCAGGGTACCCACTGAAGCTTTCTTT
-	TRBV10-3	15	TRBJ1-2	CAIFEEQGPNYGYTF	TGTGCCATCTTCGAGGAACAGGGACCTAACTATGGCTACACCTTC
TRBD1	TRBV18	15	TRBJ1-1	CASSPAWTGDTEAFF	TGTGCCAGCTCACCCGCCTGGACAGGGGACACTGAAGCTTTCTTT
TRBD2	TRBV7-8	18	TRBJ2-3	CASSLEAPGLAFSDTQYF	TGTGCCAGCAGCTTAGAGGCGCCGGGACTAGCGTTTTCAGATACGCAGTATTTT
TRBD1	TRBV5-6	18	TRBJ2-6	CASSLFVDRASGANVLTF	TGTGCCAGCAGCTTGTTCGTGGACAGGGCTAGTGGGGCCAACGTCCTGACTTTC
-	TRBV12-3/TRBV12-4	12	TRBJ1-1	CASRRESLEAFF	TGTGCCAGCAGAAGGGAGTCCCTTGAAGCTTTCTTT
TRBD1	TRBV10-1	14	TRBJ2-1	CASSETGGYNEQFF	TGCGCCAGCAGTGAGACAGGGGGATACAATGAGCAGTTCTTC
TRBD1	TRBV19	17	TRBJ2-4	CASSTPKAGQGWDIQYF	TGTGCCAGTAGTACCCCGAAAGCGGGACAGGGCTGGGACATTCAGTACTTC
-	TRBV4-3	13	TRBJ2-3	CASSQYSTDTQYF	TGCGCCAGCAGCCAGTATAGCACAGATACGCAGTATTTT
-	TRBV7-9	14	TRBJ2-1	CASSSSAFYNEQFF	TGTGCCAGCAGCTCTAGCGCCTTCTACAATGAGCAGTTCTTC
-	TRBV19	14	TRBJ1-5	CASSRAQEVSAQHF	TGTGCCAGTAGTCGGGCACAGGAAGTAAGTGCCCAGCATTTT